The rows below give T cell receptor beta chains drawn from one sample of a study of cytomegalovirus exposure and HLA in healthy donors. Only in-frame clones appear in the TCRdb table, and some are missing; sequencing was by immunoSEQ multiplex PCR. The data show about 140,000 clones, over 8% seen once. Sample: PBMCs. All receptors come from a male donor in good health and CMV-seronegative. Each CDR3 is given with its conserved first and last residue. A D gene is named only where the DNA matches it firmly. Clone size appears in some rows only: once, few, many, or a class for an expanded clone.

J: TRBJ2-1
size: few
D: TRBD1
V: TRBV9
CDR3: CASSGRQGNEQFF
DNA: TGTGCCAGCAGCGGCCGACAGGGCAATGAGCAGTTCTTC

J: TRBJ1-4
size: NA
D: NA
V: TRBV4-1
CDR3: CASSQTSLEKLFF
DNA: TGCGCCAGCAGCCAAACGAGTCTTGAAAAACTGTTTTTT

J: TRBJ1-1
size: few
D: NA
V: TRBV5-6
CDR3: CASITGWGMNTEAFF
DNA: TGTGCCAGCATTACAGGGTGGGGCATGAACACTGAAGCTTTCTTT

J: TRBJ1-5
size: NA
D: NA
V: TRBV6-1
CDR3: CASLAGYQPQHF
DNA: TGTGCCAGCCTAGCGGGGTATCAGCCCCAGCATTTT

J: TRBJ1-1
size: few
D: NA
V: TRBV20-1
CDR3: CSAPRGAEAFF
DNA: TGCAGTGCTCCCCGGGGAGCTGAAGCTTTCTTT

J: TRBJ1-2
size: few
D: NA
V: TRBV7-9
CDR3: CASSPWALTGYGYTF
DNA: TGTGCCAGCAGCCCGTGGGCCTTAACGGGGTATGGCTACACCTTC

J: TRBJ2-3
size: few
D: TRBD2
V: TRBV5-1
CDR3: CASMGGSGSWTDTQYF
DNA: TGCGCCAGCATGGGGGGTAGCGGGAGTTGGACAGATACGCAGTATTTT

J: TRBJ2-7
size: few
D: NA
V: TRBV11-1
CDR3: CASSLEDFGSSYEQYF
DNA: TGTGCCAGCAGCTTAGAGGACTTCGGGAGCTCCTACGAGCAGTACTTC

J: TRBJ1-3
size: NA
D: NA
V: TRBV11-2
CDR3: CASSLPQGGSGNTIYF
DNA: TGTGCCAGCAGCTTACCCCAGGGAGGTTCTGGAAACACCATATATTTT

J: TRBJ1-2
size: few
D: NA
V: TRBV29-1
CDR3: CSAMTGTNYGYTF
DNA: TGCAGCGCTATGACCGGGACTAACTATGGCTACACCTTC

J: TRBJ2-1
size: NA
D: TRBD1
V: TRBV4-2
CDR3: CASSSTGDGENNEQFF
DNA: TGTGCCAGCAGCTCGACAGGGGACGGGGAAAATAATGAGCAGTTCTTC

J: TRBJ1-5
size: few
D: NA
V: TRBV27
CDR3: CASGQGFNQPQHF
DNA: TGTGCCAGCGGTCAGGGGTTCAATCAGCCCCAGCATTTT

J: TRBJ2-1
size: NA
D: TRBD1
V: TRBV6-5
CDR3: CASSRGQGEYNEQFF
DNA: TGTGCCAGCAGCCGCGGACAGGGGGAATACAATGAGCAGTTCTTC

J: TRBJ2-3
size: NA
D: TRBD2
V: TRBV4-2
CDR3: CASSQGRTSGDTDTQYF
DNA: TGTGCCAGCAGCCAAGGGCGGACTAGCGGGGACACAGATACGCAGTATTTT

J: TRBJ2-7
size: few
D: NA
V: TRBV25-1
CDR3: CASSDRVTYEQYF
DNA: TGTGCCAGCAGTGACCGCGTTACCTACGAGCAGTACTTC

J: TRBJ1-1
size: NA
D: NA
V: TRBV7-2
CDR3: CASSPQGRSTEAFF
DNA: TGTGCCAGCAGCCCTCAGGGGCGCAGCACTGAAGCTTTCTTT

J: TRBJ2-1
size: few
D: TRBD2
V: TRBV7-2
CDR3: CASSLGASGGNEQFF
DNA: TGTGCCAGCAGCCTCGGGGCTAGCGGAGGGAATGAGCAGTTCTTC

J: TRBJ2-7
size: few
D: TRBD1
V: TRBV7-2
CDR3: CASSPDRGSYEQYF
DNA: TGTGCCAGCAGCCCAGACAGGGGATCCTACGAGCAGTACTTC

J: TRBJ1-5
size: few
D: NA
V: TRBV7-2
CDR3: CASSLVRAGATHQPQHF
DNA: TGTGCCAGCAGCTTAGTTCGGGCAGGGGCGACGCATCAGCCCCAGCATTTT

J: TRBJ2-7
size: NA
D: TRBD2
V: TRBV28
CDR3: CASSSWTGGAYEQYF
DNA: TGTGCCAGCAGTTCTTGGACTGGGGGGGCCTACGAGCAGTACTTC

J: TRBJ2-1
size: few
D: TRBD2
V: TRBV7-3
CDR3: CASSREGPYNEQFF
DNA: TGTGCCAGCAGCCGGGAGGGGCCCTACAATGAGCAGTTCTTC

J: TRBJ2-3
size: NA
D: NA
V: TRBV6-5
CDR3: CASSYSAGDTDTQYF
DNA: TGTGCCAGCAGTTACTCGGCAGGCGATACAGATACGCAGTATTTT

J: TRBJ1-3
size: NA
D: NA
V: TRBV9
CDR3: CASSVGAGSGNTIYF
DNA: TGTGCCAGCAGCGTAGGGGCGGGCTCTGGAAACACCATATATTTT

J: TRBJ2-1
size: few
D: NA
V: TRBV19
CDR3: CARAPTGRGYNEQFF
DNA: TGTGCCAGGGCGCCCACAGGGAGGGGGTACAATGAGCAGTTCTTC

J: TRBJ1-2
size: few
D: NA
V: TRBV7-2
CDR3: CASSLLGDNYGYTF
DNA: TGTGCCAGCAGCTTACTAGGGGATAACTATGGCTACACCTTC

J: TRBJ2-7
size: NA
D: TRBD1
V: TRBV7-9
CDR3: CASSTTGTHEQYF
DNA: TGTGCCAGCAGCACGACAGGGACCCACGAGCAGTACTTC

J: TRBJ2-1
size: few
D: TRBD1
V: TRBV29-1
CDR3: CSVEDGQGEFF
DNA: TGCAGCGTTGAAGACGGGCAGGGGGAGTTCTTC